This entry features one T cell receptor (beta chain) sequence. The clone's antigen remains unknown. There are no base qualities to consult, and no much larger clone falls within one base. In total, fewer than 750 healthy bone marrow donors made up the cohort. At the time of sampling, every cohort member was nominally healthy, though immune exposures that went unrecorded were likely present. The donor was CMV seronegative and belonged to the group of several hundred seronegative cohort members. Each donor provided a peripheral blood sample, and peripheral blood mononuclear cells were used for TCR beta sequencing. The Qiagen DNeasy Blood Extraction Kit was used to extract genomic DNA from the blood cell samples. This specimen comes from a study of cytomegalovirus exposure and HLA in healthy donors (dated by TCRdb to 2016 to 2017). Notes on the research overall: An earlier analysis of about 560 of the donors reported 276 Gb of sequence data and 117 million unique TCR beta sequences obtained from around 180 million T cells. An early release covering some 640 HLA-typed donors comprised about 300 gigabases of sequencing data and tens of millions of unique TCR sequences. Of the approximately 400 genotyped donors, over 80% were placed in the genetic ancestry cluster associated with self-reported Caucasian donors. The study aimed to test whether signatures of past pathogen exposure could be identified by cataloging public T cell receptors. The study used immunosequencing to profile the T cell repertoires of several hundred subjects and linked those repertoires to cytomegalovirus serostatus. In addition to the first cohort of approximately 650 subjects, a separate validation cohort of 120 different subjects was used. High-throughput TCR immunosequencing, statistical association of individual TCRs with disease status, and machine learning were combined to predict cytomegalovirus infection status. A later analysis re-examined previously published TCR beta repertoires from about 670 donors and added high-resolution HLA genotyping to investigate patterns of TCR occurrence. Rather than using new phenotypic data, the later analysis identified candidate immune exposures from TCR beta sequences and from how often those sequences occurred across donors. In an earlier analysis of roughly 540 of the donors, high-throughput TCR beta sequencing was used to judge whether each TCR beta V gene segment behaved as functional or pseudogenic. Donor age, sex, ethnicity and CMV serostatus were collected together with the repertoire data. A later genetic analysis took genome-wide SNP genotypes for about three fifths of the roughly 700 donors and used that subset as a discovery cohort. Every discovery cohort repertoire had been produced on one sequencing platform. HLA typing included class I and class II loci at four-digit resolution. Typing coverage varied by locus: roughly 629-640 donors for A, B, C, DRB1 and DQB1; some 520 for DQA1; over 600 for DPA1; some 470 for DPB1. A handful of DR-DQ haplotypes were handled as single units for association and clustering because linkage in the cohort was strong. Among about 370 genotyped donors of the cohort, an average of around 240,000 unique TCR beta nucleotide sequences was sequenced per donor, of which about 18% were non-productive.

Cut back by 0 bases and 0 bases, the V and J ends lie 10 bases apart. The cysteine opens and the phenylalanine closes a CDR3 of 15 amino acids. Only the CDR3 DNA is retained, 45 bases long and in frame from the first base. From the germline V gene, CDR1 is SGDLS and CDR2 is YYNGEE. What the authors observed across the whole study: Because counts were too low, roughly 16 rarely observed V segments, including chromosome 9 orphons, were left out of the earlier analysis of about 500 of the donors. A later analysis found that HLA-associated TCR beta chains were more clonally expanded and had lower generation probabilities than equally common non-associated chains. Only TCR beta chains were sequenced in this cohort, and the absence of alpha or paired-chain data limited detectable features. A later analysis found that TCR association rates varied across HLA loci, with DRB1 alleles showing the most associated TCRs and HLA-C alleles the fewest. Some IMGT-functional V segments, including TRBV6-2 and TRBV6-3, could not be distinguished by the 87-base-pair reads and were therefore excluded. The study gave a list of 150 to 200 TCR beta chains associated with cytomegalovirus. According to a later analysis, most CMV-associated TCR beta chains appeared to be HLA-restricted, and the HLA associations seemed to be driven largely by CMV exposure. A further reported finding was that TCR beta sequences accurately predicted the HLA-A and HLA-B alleles for most subjects in the first cohort. In a later analysis, around 17,000 TCR beta sequences were associated with specific HLA alleles at a false discovery rate of 0.05. The presence/absence analyses assumed that sequencing depth was roughly uniform across donors, and that assumption may not be true. According to a later analysis, parvovirus B19, influenza, CMV and Epstein-Barr virus appeared linked to several top co-occurrence clusters. A later genetic analysis associated a missense DCLRE1C variant with V-gene and J-gene trimming of TCR beta chains, and an independent cohort replicated the association. Linkage disequilibrium might explain the correlated functional status among segregating V segments, but an unknown experimental factor could not be ruled out. Cytomegalovirus status was reported to be diagnosed by the classifier with high specificity and sensitivity in both the original and validation cohorts. According to a later genetic analysis, donors in an Asian-associated ancestry cluster had fewer N-insertions in productive TCRs than the roughly 700-donor mean. In vitro tests confirmed that a few of the cytomegalovirus-associated TCR beta chains recognize cytomegalovirus antigens. When HLA alleles, especially DR and DQ, strongly co-occurred, TCR associations were difficult to assign to individual alleles. The authors suggested that the approach could potentially be extended to other disease states and immunological phenotypes. Because HLA typing was missing for some donors at each locus, association tests included only the typed subset. Broadly in line with IMGT annotations, most TCR beta V segments showed up in productive rearrangements about 90% or about 30% of the time in an earlier analysis of roughly 590 of the donors. A cluster of highly shared sequence variants was judged likely to represent a technical artifact of the sequencing pipeline. Most TCR sequences were observed very rarely across donors, whereas some public TCRs were present in many individuals. CMV serostatus was the only immune exposure information available for the cohort.

Libraries were constructed by the immunoSEQ multiplex PCR assay. For the multiplex PCR, a mixture combining 60 forward primers for TCR Vbeta segments and 13 reverse primers for TCR Jbeta segments was used. The CDR3 region of rearranged TCR beta genes was amplified from genomic DNA by a multiplex PCR assay. The Illumina HiSeq System was used to sequence the amplified TCR beta libraries as 87-base-pair reads. As for the original processing: A later analysis counted tens of millions of unique TCR beta chains across the 670 or so repertoires, and approximately 11 million of these chains were shared by at least two donors. A nearest-neighbor algorithm error-corrected the raw reads and collapsed the reads into unique sequences, merging closely related sequences to remove PCR and sequencing errors. To assign V, D and J gene segments, CDR3 sequences were aligned to IMGT reference sequences. For a sequence to be retained, at least a six-nucleotide match to both a V gene segment and a J gene segment was required. A rearrangement counted as productive if the CDR3 had no stop codons and remained in frame with V and J, and every other rearrangement counted as non-productive. CDR3 was defined by IMGT convention, running from the second conserved V-encoded cysteine to the conserved J-encoded phenylalanine. Sequences without an unambiguous match to a single V gene segment were excluded from the earlier analysis of about 600 of the donors. An earlier analysis of a few hundred of the donors classified V segments as functional when productive rearrangements were above 56.7% and as segregating when the standard deviation between donors was above 5%. A statistical classification framework was built for diagnosing cytomegalovirus status from the catalog of TCR beta chain sequences. A later analysis assigned V and J genes by comparing TCR nucleotide sequences with IMGT/GENE-DB human TR gene sequences. Using the TCRdist pipeline, a later analysis assigned CDR3 sequences along with most-parsimonious VDJ recombination scenarios. In a later analysis, each TCR beta chain was defined by its CDR3 amino acid sequence together with its V-gene family, and reads lacking a unique V-gene family were excluded. To address suspected cross-contamination and a sequencing artifact, a later analysis removed some 620 highly shared, low-generation-probability nucleotide sequences. For each public chain, a later analysis derived a clonal expansion index from normalized ranks of inferred template counts within each repertoire. In a later analysis, generation probabilities were computed using a VDJ recombination model fitted to out-of-frame rearrangements, and the results were checked against IGoR. In a later analysis, hypergeometric tests were used to score TCR-TCR, TCR-HLA and TCR-CMV co-occurrence, with a repertoire-size bias correction applied to TCR pairs. In a later analysis, false discovery rates were estimated by permuting HLA or CMV assignments 20 times. In a later analysis, co-occurring TCRs were grouped using DBSCAN, with TCRdist sequence similarity added in when clustering inside HLA-allele-positive subsets. Repertoires with fewer than 30,000 or more than 120,000 public chains, plus five repertoires with anomalous nucleotide sharing, were excluded from co-occurrence clustering. TCRdb retrieved this table from immuneACCESS and kept in-frame rearrangements only. Not all clones are present; in checked studies, unresolved V genes account for under half, and no reason is known for the remainder. V and J calls and clone size are copied from that table; D and trimming were computed from the DNA. This sample gives some 200,000 clones in total; around 80% of them show up just once. 0.6% to 0.7% of the sample is in the top ten clones.

This receptor chain uses TRBV9 and TRBJ2-7; the D segment could be TRBD2, given 5 matching bases. The sample consisted of PBMCs. This sequence was found in a man younger than 35 in good health and CMV-seronegative. The nucleotides are TGTGCCAGCAGCGTAGAGGACTCTCTCTCCTACGAGCAGTACTTC. It translates as CASSVEDSLSYEQYF. The full variable domain, with segments outside the CDR3 supplied by the reference TRBV9 and TRBJ2-7 proteins, appears as DSGVTQTPKHLITATGQRVTLRCSPRSGDLSVYWYQQSLDQGLQFLIQYYNGEERAKGNILERFSAQQFPDLHSELNLSSLELGDSALYFCASSVEDSLSYEQYFGPGTRLTVT.